These 31 T cell receptor beta chains share one sample of origin, sequenced in a study of T cell changes during pregnancy in multiple sclerosis. The method was immunoSEQ multiplex PCR; TCRdb's version includes in-frame clones alone and lacks a portion of them. Of tens of thousands of clones in the sample, more than 85% were seen once. The material sequenced was CD8+ T cells from peripheral blood mononuclear cells, taken in the third trimester of pregnancy. These receptors originate from a female donor with multiple sclerosis, enrolled in a pregnancy study.

This chain connects TRBV7-2 to TRBJ1-2; TRBD1 is a possible D gene (5 bases). The germline V gene encodes CDR1 SGHTA and CDR2 FQGNSA. V was cut by 2 bases and J by 3 bases, with 10 bases left in between. CDR3 length equals 14 residues. CDR3 sequence reads: CASSLIGGDYGYTF. CDR3 nucleotide sequence: TGTGCCAGCAGCTTAATCGGGGGGGACTATGGCTACACCTTC.

This clone was detected once. The chain is built from TRBV27 and TRBJ1-5, with 9 bases fitting TRBD1. V was pared by 4 bases and J by 1 base, with 17 bases of the junction left unmatched. This CDR3 spans 20 amino acids. The germline V gene has CDR1 MNHEY and CDR2 SMNVEV (reference sequence). DNA for the CDR3: TGTGCCAGCAGTTCCAACTGGGACAGGGAGGCCCCATGGAGCAATCAGCCCCAGCATTTT. This gives the protein CASSSNWDREAPWSNQPQHF.

V is TRBV27 and J is TRBJ2-7; maybe TRBD1 (5 bases). V lost 0 bases to trimming and J lost 3 bases, with 12 bases between them. The length of the CDR3 is 15 residues. Per germline, CDR1 MNHEY and CDR2 SMNVEV (reference sequence). CDR3: CASSLSMDTDYEQYF. The DNA for the CDR3 is TGTGCCAGCAGTTTATCTATGGACACTGACTACGAGCAGTACTTC.

The chain couples TRBV6-1 to TRBJ1-2, with D unresolved. V was trimmed by 2 bases and J by 5 bases, leaving 27 bases between them. Germline lookup yields CDR1 MNHNS and CDR2 SASEGT. CDR3 length: 19 residues. CDR3 sequence reads: CASSETVSVLVRNLYGYTF. The CDR3 DNA reads as TGTGCCAGCAGTGAAACGGTCAGTGTTCTAGTACGAAACCTATATGGCTACACCTTC.

Here the CDR3 reads CASSASGQGHNEQFF. The CDR3, as DNA: TGCGCCAGCAGCGCCTCCGGACAGGGACACAATGAGCAGTTCTTC. This rearrangement joins TRBV5-1 to TRBJ2-1; 8 bases align to TRBD1. The CDR3 loop spans 15 amino acids. V was clipped by 4 bases and J by 5 bases; unmatched bases: 8. Per germline, CDR1 SGHRS and CDR2 YFSETQ.

This clone was recorded a few times. The chain recombines TRBV5-5 with TRBJ2-3, with TRBD2 matching 9 bases. CDR3 length: 15 residues. The germline gives CDR1 SGHKS, CDR2 YYEKEE (reference sequence). J lost 4 bases, V lost 3 bases, and 6 bases had no gene match. CDR3: CASSWGLALADTQYF. CDR3 nucleotide sequence: TGTGCCAGCAGCTGGGGACTAGCTCTCGCAGATACGCAGTATTTT.

The rearrangement joins TRBV28 to TRBJ1-5; 7 positions agree with TRBD1. Germline CDR1 MDHEN, CDR2 SYDVKM. The CDR3 is made up of 15 amino acids. V was pared by 6 bases and J by 0 bases, with 5 bases of the junction left unmatched. In DNA form, the CDR3 reads TGTGCCAGCAGCGTCGGGACAGCTAGCAATCAGCCCCAGCATTTT. It is translated as CASSVGTASNQPQHF.

This chain uses TRBV19 with TRBJ1-3, with 8 nucleotides matching TRBD1. The germline CDR1 and CDR2 sequences are LNHDA and SQIVND (reference sequence). Trimming removed 2 bases from V and 1 base from J; junction bases left unmatched: 4. This CDR3 region has 16 residues. CDR3 loop: CASSITGDRSGNTIYF. The CDR3 region has the DNA TGTGCCAGTAGTATAACGGGGGACAGGTCTGGAAACACCATATATTTT.

This sequence joins TRBV13 and TRBJ2-1; TRBD2 might be the D (5 bases). The CDR3 extends over 13 amino acids. V lost 5 bases and J 9 bases, leaving 14 bases between the germline ends. Germline V CDR1 and CDR2: PRHDT, FYEKMQ (reference sequence). The chain's CDR3 is CASSIGLLGEQFF. DNA for the CDR3: TGTGCCAGCAGCATTGGACTGTTGGGTGAGCAGTTCTTC.

The J gene is TRBJ2-3, the V gene TRBV27, with TRBD1 matching over 7 bases. The trim removed 6 bases at V and 8 bases at J, leaving 8 bases unmatched. Germline loops: CDR1 MNHEY, CDR2 SMNVEV (reference sequence). The length of the CDR3 is 13 residues. DNA for the CDR3: TGTGCCAGCAGCAGACAGGGTTGGGGTACGCAGTATTTT. This sequence encodes CASSRQGWGTQYF.

The chain is built from TRBV30 and TRBJ1-2, with TRBD1 as a possible D gene (5 bases). The V gene's germline CDR1 is GTSNPN and CDR2 SVGIG (reference sequence). The germline V and J ends were trimmed by 4 bases and 4 bases, with 10 bases remaining between them. This CDR3 comprises 12 residues. CDR3 residues: CAWTGPTYGYTF. CDR3 nucleotide sequence: TGTGCCTGGACAGGGCCAACCTATGGCTACACCTTC.

This chain connects TRBV27 to TRBJ2-7; 12 positions match TRBD1. V shed 4 bases, J shed 5 bases, and the junction held 3 bases outside the gene matches. The CDR3 covers 14 residues. Germline-derived CDR1 and CDR2 are MNHEY and SMNVEV (reference sequence). CDR3 residues: CASSWGQGADEQYF. The DNA of the CDR3 is TGTGCCAGCAGTTGGGGACAGGGGGCTGACGAGCAGTACTTC.

The chain links TRBV19 to TRBJ2-2, with a tentative D call TRBD1 (5 bases). CDR3 size: 12 residues. The germline V gene encodes CDR1 LNHDA and CDR2 SQIVND (reference sequence). V was shortened by 7 bases and J by 5 bases, with 8 bases between the two germline ends. The CDR3 reads CASTRQTGELFF. The CDR3 bases are TGTGCCAGTACCCGACAGACCGGGGAGCTGTTTTTT. The full variable domain, rest sourced from reference TRBV19 and TRBJ2-2, is DGGITQSPKYLFRKEGQNVTLSCEQNLNHDAMYWYRQDPGQGLRLIYYSQIVNDFQKGDIAEGYSVSREKKESFPLTVTSAQKNPTAFYLCASTRQTGELFFGEGSRLTVL.

J is TRBJ2-5 and V is TRBV4-3; 8 nucleotides align to TRBD1. CDR3 length: 15 amino acids. Germline assignment: CDR1 LGHNA and CDR2 YSLEER. Unmatched junction bases numbered 4, after V lost 0 bases and J lost 4 bases. The CDR3 coding sequence is TGCGCCAGCAGCCAAGACAGGGGGCTAGGAGAGACCCAGTACTTC. Encoded protein: CASSQDRGLGETQYF.

This chain uses TRBV19 with TRBJ2-7, with D uncertain. CDR3 length: 11 amino acids. Germline V lookup: CDR1 LNHDA, CDR2 SQIVND (reference sequence). Trimming cost V 5 bases and J 3 bases, with 5 bases left between them. The CDR3 is CASSENYEQYF. The CDR3 bases are TGTGCCAGTAGTGAGAACTACGAGCAGTACTTC.

This clone was picked up many times. The V call is TRBV19, the J call TRBJ2-2; no clear D gene. This CDR3 has 16 residues. With 6 bases removed from V and 4 bases from J, the gap between germline ends came to 18 bases. The germline V gene has CDR1 LNHDA and CDR2 SQIVND (reference sequence). The CDR3 sequence is CASSSETERATGELFF. CDR3 sequence (DNA): TGTGCCAGTAGCAGTGAAACCGAGCGTGCCACCGGGGAGCTGTTTTTT.

V is TRBV15 and J is TRBJ2-2, with TRBD1 matching over 8 bases. This CDR3 spans 15 amino acids. The junction had 8 bases not matched to a gene; V was cut back by 8 bases and J by 3 bases. CDR1 is LNHNV, CDR2 YYDKDF, per germline (reference sequence). CDR3 coding DNA: TGTGCCACCCAAAGGCAGGGGGCGGACACCGGGGAGCTGTTTTTT. Translating gives CATQRQGADTGELFF.

To note about this clone: Other DNA sequences in this sample translate to the same CDR3. J is TRBJ2-2 and V is TRBV28, with 7 bases identical to TRBD1. J gave up 5 bases and V 4 bases, and 1 base lay outside the gene matches. The CDR3 is 13 amino acids. Per the germline V gene, CDR1 is MDHEN and CDR2 is SYDVKM. The CDR3 spells CASSYRGTGELFF. The CDR3 DNA reads TGTGCCAGCAGTTACAGGGGAACCGGGGAGCTGTTTTTT.

This rearrangement joins TRBV30 to TRBJ2-5; 8 nucleotides match TRBD2. Germline V lookup: CDR1 GTSNPN, CDR2 SVGIG (reference sequence). V was pared by 1 base and J by 5 bases, with 9 bases of the junction left unmatched. CDR3 size: 15 residues. The CDR3 bases are TGTGCCTGGAGTGCGGCGGGAGGATTAATGGAGACCCAGTACTTC. Amino acid sequence: CAWSAAGGLMETQYF.

The rearrangement links TRBV14 to TRBJ1-2; 7 bases line up with TRBD1. The V segment lost 1 base and the J segment 2 bases; nucleotides outside the gene matches: 7. The CDR3 is 16 amino acids. Per the germline V gene, CDR1 is SGHDN and CDR2 is FVKESK. The CDR3 DNA is TGTGCCAGCAGCCAAGCCCCGGACAGGAACAACTATGGCTACACCTTC. Encoded protein: CASSQAPDRNNYGYTF.

The rearrangement joins TRBV28 to TRBJ2-7; the D gene is possibly TRBD2 (5 bases). Germline values: CDR1 MDHEN, CDR2 SYDVKM. The CDR3 runs 19 residues. The germline V and J ends were trimmed by 4 bases and 3 bases, with 28 bases remaining between them. CDR3 nucleotides: TGTGCCAGCAGTTATAGCCCCGTAGGGAGCCAAAGGGAGATCTACGAGCAGTACTTC. Protein product: CASSYSPVGSQREIYEQYF.

The sample holds many counts of this clone. The V call is TRBV9, the J call TRBJ2-3; D unclear. CDR3 length: 15 amino acids. Germline V gene lookup returns CDR1 SGDLS and CDR2 YYNGEE. The V end lost 6 bases, the J end lost 1 base, and 15 bases lay between the germline ends. Written as DNA, the CDR3 is TGTGCCAGCATGACCAGCGATCGAGGCACAGATACGCAGTATTTT. It encodes CASMTSDRGTDTQYF.

J is TRBJ2-7 and V is TRBV6-1; 10 nucleotides align to TRBD2. There are 15 residues in the CDR3. Germline CDR1 MNHNS, CDR2 SASEGT. The ends lost 4 bases at V and 5 bases at J; junction bases unmatched: 8. CDR3 DNA sequence: TGTGCCAGCAGTGCGACAGCTAGCGGGAGAGACGAGCAGTACTTC. This encodes CASSATASGRDEQYF.

The V and J genes are TRBV13 and TRBJ2-5; no firm D call. CDR3 length: 14 amino acids. Germline-derived CDR1 and CDR2 are PRHDT and FYEKMQ (reference sequence). The V and J ends lost 5 bases and 5 bases respectively, with 15 bases between them. In DNA, the CDR3 is TGTGCCAGCAGCCCCGGTGGTGCGCCCGAGACCCAGTACTTC. Protein product: CASSPGGAPETQYF.

This chain joins TRBV7-9 and TRBJ1-4, with unresolved D. Between the trimmed V and J ends, which lost 5 bases and 8 bases, there was a span of 12 bases. Germline V gene lookup returns CDR1 SEHNR and CDR2 FQNEAQ (reference sequence). CDR3 length equals 13 residues. This chain's CDR3 is CASSGGGHEKLFF. CDR3 coding DNA: TGTGCCAGCAGCGGAGGTGGTCACGAAAAACTGTTTTTT. Full variable domain (missing parts from reference TRBV7-9 and TRBJ1-4): DTGVSQNPRHKITKRGQNVTFRCDPISEHNRLYWYRQTLGQGPEFLTYFQNEAQLEKSRLLSDRFSAERPKGSFSTLEIQRTEQGDSAMYLCASSGGGHEKLFFGSGTQLSVL.

V usage is TRBV27 and J usage is TRBJ1-2, with 11 nucleotides matching TRBD1. Trimming cost V 5 bases and J 6 bases; bases outside gene matches: 8. There are 15 residues in the CDR3. Germline CDR1 and CDR2: MNHEY and SMNVEV (reference sequence). CDR3 bases: TGTGCCAGCAGTCTAAGGACAGGGGGCTTCGATGGCTACACCTTC. Translating gives CASSLRTGGFDGYTF.

This clone was seen once. The chain links TRBV10-3 to TRBJ1-5, with a possible D match to TRBD1 (6 bases). CDR3 length equals 15 residues. Trimming took off 10 bases at V and 6 bases at J, with 22 bases between the two ends. Germline V lookup: CDR1 ENHRY, CDR2 SYGVKD. CDR3 loop: CATHSGVIPTQPQHF. CDR3 DNA sequence: TGTGCCACCCATTCAGGGGTAATTCCTACTCAGCCCCAGCATTTT.

V is TRBV6-6 and J is TRBJ2-1, with TRBD2 matching over 10 bases. Germline assignment: CDR1 MNHNY and CDR2 SVGAGI (reference sequence). The trim removed 5 bases at V and 5 bases at J, leaving 9 bases unmatched. CDR3 length equals 16 residues. DNA of the CDR3: TGTGCCAGCAGTCACGAGGGACTAGCGACGAACAATGAGCAGTTCTTC. It yields the protein CASSHEGLATNNEQFF.

The DNA of the CDR3 is TGTGCCAGCAGCTTAGGCAGTTATGGCTACACCTTC. Translating gives CASSLGSYGYTF. V and J are TRBV11-3 and TRBJ1-2; D ambiguous. The V gene's germline CDR1 is SGHNT and CDR2 YENEEA. The CDR3 has 12 residues. Trimming removed 1 base from V and 5 bases from J, with 5 bases in between.

The count of this clone is one. J is TRBJ2-3 and V is TRBV21-1; TRBD1 reflects the table's D call only, with no check against the DNA. TRBV21-1 counts as a pseudogene. CDR3 length equals 19 residues. In DNA, the CDR3 is TGTGCCAGCAGCAAGGCCTGGATGGGTGCAGGGCCCGTCACAGATACGCAGTATTTT. Its protein is CASSKAWMGAGPVTDTQYF.

The chain combines TRBV15 with TRBJ2-3, with 8 bases that match TRBD1. The CDR3 runs to 15 residues. J was trimmed by 4 bases and V by 0 bases; bases with no gene match: 3. The germline V gene has CDR1 LNHNV and CDR2 YYDKDF (reference sequence). CDR3 DNA sequence: TGTGCCACCAGCAGAGACGCAGGGGGCGCAGATACGCAGTATTTT. It encodes CATSRDAGGADTQYF.